This T cell receptor (beta chain) was recorded in a study of cytomegalovirus exposure and HLA in healthy donors. CDR3 length equals 14 residues. Germline trimming cut 4 bases from V and 13 bases from J; bases unmatched to any gene: 8. The germline CDR1 and CDR2 sequences are SGHTA and FQGNSA. This clone appeared a few times. 60 Vbeta and 13 Jbeta primers were used in PCR. Profiling relied on immunoSEQ multiplex PCR, and the TCRdb table lists in-frame clones only, not all of them. The sample yields 100,000 or so clones, 13% to 15% seen once. The chain joins TRBV7-2 to TRBJ1-6, with TRBD1 matching over 9 bases. The TCR was taken from a female donor in good health and CMV-seronegative. The sequencing sample was made of PBMCs. The chain's CDR3 is CASSSGQGMSPLHF. CDR3 nucleotides: TGTGCCAGCAGCTCGGGACAGGGTATGTCGCCCCTCCACTTT.